Each of the 20 T cell receptor beta chains below was sequenced from the same sample in a study of human T cells and chemical hapten exposure. Sample time point: patch test 1, 2 weeks after DPC sensitization. Treatment denoted: therapeutic diphenylcyclopropenone sensitization with weekly scalp DPC. TCRdb called the RACE reads again in MiXCR, with one record for every CDR3 protein. This table has more than 90,000 distinct CDR3 sequences, roughly a tenth appearing once. The starting material was whole blood, obtained in connection with sensitization to the hapten diphenylcyclopropenone (DPC). The source is a man in his forties with alopecia areata. Some clones in this sample may be carry-over from other donors' samples.

This clonotype came up a few times. V is TRBV13 and J is TRBJ2-2; 10 positions match TRBD2. Unmatched junction bases numbered 3, after V lost 2 bases and J lost 6 bases. CDR1 and CDR2 from the germline V gene are PRHDT and FYEKMQ (reference sequence). This CDR3 has 15 residues. The CDR3 nucleotides read TGTGCCAGCAGCTTAAGGCTAGCGGGAGCCGGGGAGCTGTTTTTT. It encodes CASSLRLAGAGELFF.

This clonotype was counted at least ten times. This chain uses TRBV7-6 with TRBJ2-5; tentatively, D is TRBD1 (5 bases). This CDR3 has 12 amino acids. Per germline, CDR1 SGHVS and CDR2 FNYEAQ. Trimming removed 5 bases at V and 4 bases at J, with 8 bases between. For the CDR3, the DNA is TGTGCCAGCAGCGGGGCCGGAGAGACCCAGTACTTC. The encoded protein is CASSGAGETQYF. Full variable domain (remainder filled in from reference TRBV7-6 and TRBJ2-5): GAGVSQSPRYKVTKRGQDVALRCDPISGHVSLYWYRQALGQGPEFLTYFNYEAQQDKSGLPNDRFSAERPEGSISTLTIQRTEQRDSAMYRCASSGAGETQYFGPGTRLLVL.

This clonotype showed up just a few times. V and J are TRBV6-1 and TRBJ2-3; no reliable D call. The ends were cut back, 8 bases at V and 5 bases at J, with 23 bases in the middle. The CDR3 contains 16 residues. The germline CDR1 and CDR2 sequences are MNHNS and SASEGT. The CDR3 protein is CASANFPHIMVDTQYF. CDR3 sequence (DNA): TGTGCCAGCGCCAACTTTCCCCACATTATGGTAGATACGCAGTATTTT.

This clonotype was recorded at least ten times. The chain links TRBV6-2 or TRBV6-3 to TRBJ2-7, with D perhaps matching TRBD1 or TRBD2 (5 bases each). Germline CDR1 is MNHEY and CDR2 is SVGEGT. Trimming cost V 5 bases and J 5 bases, with 7 bases left between them. This CDR3 is built from 11 residues. CDR3 region: CASSRGHEQYV. The DNA of the CDR3 is TGTGCCAGCAGTCGGGGCCACGAGCAGTACGTC.

This clonotype was seen only a few times. The V gene is TRBV7-9, the J gene TRBJ1-2, with 7 nucleotides matching TRBD1. Germline V CDR1 and CDR2: SEHNR, FQNEAQ (reference sequence). The CDR3 has 14 residues. The junction had 5 bases not matched to a gene; V was cut back by 5 bases and J by 2 bases. This CDR3 reads CASSETDRNYGYTF. Here the CDR3 DNA reads TGTGCCAGCAGCGAGACGGACAGGAACTATGGCTACACCTTC. The full variable domain, in which reference TRBV7-9 and TRBJ1-2 provide the parts outside the CDR3, is DTGVSQNPRHKITKRGQNVTFRCDPISEHNRLYWYRQTLGQGPEFLTYFQNEAQLEKSRLLSDRFSAERPKGSFSTLEIQRTEQGDSAMYLCASSETDRNYGYTFGSGTRLTVV.

This chain uses TRBV20-1 with TRBJ2-3, with 8 bases identical to TRBD2. Germline V gene sequence: CDR1 DFQATT, CDR2 SNEGSKA (reference sequence). The ends lost 0 bases at V and 1 base at J; junction bases unmatched: 3. The CDR3 extends over 15 amino acids. CDR3 sequence reads: CSARDPLAGTDTQYF. In nucleotides, the CDR3 is TGCAGTGCTAGAGACCCACTAGCGGGCACAGATACGCAGTATTTT.

This chain uses TRBV6-5 with TRBJ1-4, with 12 bases that match TRBD1. Per germline, CDR1 MNHEY and CDR2 SVGAGI. V shed 6 bases and J 3 bases; nucleotides not matched to a gene: 5. This CDR3 comprises 16 residues. This CDR3 reads CASRGQGAGANEKLFF. Here the CDR3 DNA reads TGTGCCAGCAGGGGACAGGGGGCCGGGGCTAATGAAAAACTGTTTTTT.

Comments on this clonotype: A read error may explain this, as a much larger clone is one base away. The V gene is TRBV20-1, the J gene TRBJ2-3, with 8 bases identical to TRBD2. The germline gives CDR1 DFQATT, CDR2 SNEGSKA (reference sequence). This CDR3 region has 16 residues. This CDR3 reads CSARDLMSGSTDTRYF. CDR3 in DNA: TGCAGTGCTAGAGATCTGATGAGCGGGAGCACAGATACGCGGTATTTT.

This clonotype was picked up a small number of times. This sequence joins TRBV6-5 and TRBJ1-3; D remains ambiguous. The CDR3 spans 14 residues. The germline V gene encodes CDR1 MNHEY and CDR2 SVGAGI. The ends were cut back, 5 bases at V and 0 bases at J, with 8 bases in the middle. The CDR3 coding sequence is TGTGCCAGCAGTCCTCAGTACTCTGGAAACACCATATATTTT. It yields the protein CASSPQYSGNTIYF.

This clonotype was counted many times. The J gene is TRBJ2-7, the V gene TRBV10-3, with D unclear. Germline-derived CDR1 and CDR2 are ENHRY and SYGVKD. CDR3 length equals 15 residues. With 2 bases removed from V and 3 bases from J, the gap between germline ends came to 14 bases. The CDR3: CAISERERGIYEQYV. The CDR3 region has the DNA TGTGCCATCAGTGAGAGGGAACGAGGCATCTACGAGCAGTACGTC.

This clonotype has ten or more counts. The genes are TRBV18 and TRBJ1-4; D ambiguous. With 2 bases removed from V and 0 bases from J, the gap between germline ends came to 10 bases. CDR1 is KGHSH, CDR2 LQKENI, per germline. This CDR3 comprises 16 residues. The CDR3 bases are TGTGCCAGCTCACCATCAGTAGGGTCAACTAATGAAAAACTGTTTTTT. Protein sequence: CASSPSVGSTNEKLFF.

This clonotype came up many times. This chain links TRBV5-1 with TRBJ2-3, with D tentatively TRBD2 (6 bases). Germline V gives CDR1 SGHRS, CDR2 YFSETQ. Trimming pared 5 bases from V and 1 base from J, leaving 14 bases between. The CDR3 runs to 15 residues. DNA for the CDR3: TGCGCCAGCAGATACGGGAGTTCTGGCACAGATACGCAGTATTTT. Amino acids: CASRYGSSGTDTQYF.

The CDR3 spells CSVASSYTGELFF. The CDR3 DNA is TGCAGCGTTGCTTCTTCCTACACCGGGGAGCTGTTTTTT. The chain joins TRBV29-1 to TRBJ2-2; D call uncertain. Trimming removed 4 bases at V and 3 bases at J, with 9 bases between. The CDR3 has 13 residues. CDR1 is SQVTM, CDR2 ANQGSEA, per germline.

This clonotype has more than one count but fewer than ten. The V call is TRBV12-3 or TRBV12-4, the J call TRBJ2-3, with TRBD1 as a possible D gene (6 bases). V was clipped by 6 bases and J by 9 bases, with 25 bases between them. CDR3 size: 16 residues. The chain's CDR3 is CASSFRGTLTDGTQYF. The CDR3 DNA reads TGTGCCAGCAGCTTTAGGGGGACACTCACGGATGGGACGCAGTATTTT.

This clonotype showed up just a few times. The V call is TRBV5-1, the J call TRBJ2-3, with a weak D call TRBD2 (5 bases). Germline V gene lookup returns CDR1 SGHRS and CDR2 YFSETQ. V was pared by 0 bases and J by 1 base, with 15 bases between. The CDR3 covers 17 residues. The CDR3 DNA follows: TGCGCCAGCAGCTTGGACCCCCGGCGGGTACGCACAGATACGCAGTATTTT. This sequence encodes CASSLDPRRVRTDTQYF.

This clonotype was observed a handful of times. The chain couples TRBV12-3 or TRBV12-4 to TRBJ1-5; tentatively, D is TRBD1 (5 bases). The CDR3 contains 14 residues. V was trimmed by 3 bases and J by 0 bases, leaving 6 bases between them. The CDR3 DNA follows: TGTGCCAGCAGTTTTGACAGTAGCAATCAGCCCCAGCATTTT. Amino acids: CASSFDSSNQPQHF.

This clonotype was seen at least ten times. The DNA for the CDR3 is TGTGCCAGCGATCAGAGAAGGACTAGTAACACCGGGGAGCTGTTTTTT. The encoded protein is CASDQRRTSNTGELFF. The J gene is TRBJ2-2, the V gene TRBV2, with 7 bases lining up with TRBD2. V lost 8 bases and J lost 2; bases outside the gene matches: 11. The CDR3 is 16 amino acids. The germline V gene encodes CDR1 SNHLY and CDR2 FYNNEI.

This clonotype was observed a handful of times. The chain has TRBV5-1 and TRBJ2-3; D may be TRBD1 or TRBD2 (5 bases each). CDR1 SGHRS and CDR2 YFSETQ come from the germline V gene. V lost 0 bases, J lost 10 bases, and 18 bases lay in between. The CDR3 length is 15 residues. CDR3 in DNA: TGCGCCAGCAGCTTGGAGTTCGAATTAGGGACGTCGCAGTATTTT. It yields the protein CASSLEFELGTSQYF.

This clonotype was counted ten times or more. The chain couples TRBV20-1 to TRBJ2-2; D is perhaps TRBD2 (5 bases). This CDR3 contains 14 residues. The germline CDR1 and CDR2 sequences are DFQATT and SNEGSKA (reference sequence). V lost 5 bases to trimming and J lost 4 bases, with 14 bases between them. CDR3 region: CSAVEALGTGELFF. The CDR3 DNA is TGCAGTGCTGTGGAGGCTTTGGGCACCGGGGAGCTGTTTTTT.

This clonotype came up many times. This chain connects TRBV29-1 to TRBJ2-1; 15 bases align to TRBD2. The V and J ends lost 8 bases and 10 bases, in that order; junction bases with no gene match: 6. The CDR3 length is 13 residues. The germline CDR1 and CDR2 sequences are SQVTM and ANQGSEA. The DNA of the CDR3 is TGCAGCACCTGGACTAGCGGGAGGGGCGAGCAGTTCTTC. Protein: CSTWTSGRGEQFF.